This record concerns one T cell receptor beta chain sequence. This entry belongs to a study of blood T cell repertoires in COVID-19. Turning to the study itself: COVID-19 samples, acute and convalescent, were from the United States, Italy and Spain.

Followed over time, Seattle patients had been enrolled while infection was active. The germline gives CDR1 MGHRA, CDR2 YSYEKL. V was pared by 1 base and J by 3 bases, with 18 bases between. The CDR3 has 17 amino acids. The protocol was immunoSEQ multiplex PCR, while the TCRdb copy is restricted to in-frame clones and leaves out a portion. In the table there are 200,000 to 300,000 clones, around 90% of which are singletons. V usage is TRBV4-1 and J usage is TRBJ2-5; tentatively, D is TRBD1 (6 bases). Sequenced: peripheral blood. The clonotype comes from a person between 18 and 30 years old with COVID-19, enrolled during active disease. The CDR3 spells CASSQVVQGRRKETQYF. The CDR3 DNA reads TGCGCCAGCAGCCAAGTGGTACAGGGCAGACGTAAAGAGACCCAGTACTTC.